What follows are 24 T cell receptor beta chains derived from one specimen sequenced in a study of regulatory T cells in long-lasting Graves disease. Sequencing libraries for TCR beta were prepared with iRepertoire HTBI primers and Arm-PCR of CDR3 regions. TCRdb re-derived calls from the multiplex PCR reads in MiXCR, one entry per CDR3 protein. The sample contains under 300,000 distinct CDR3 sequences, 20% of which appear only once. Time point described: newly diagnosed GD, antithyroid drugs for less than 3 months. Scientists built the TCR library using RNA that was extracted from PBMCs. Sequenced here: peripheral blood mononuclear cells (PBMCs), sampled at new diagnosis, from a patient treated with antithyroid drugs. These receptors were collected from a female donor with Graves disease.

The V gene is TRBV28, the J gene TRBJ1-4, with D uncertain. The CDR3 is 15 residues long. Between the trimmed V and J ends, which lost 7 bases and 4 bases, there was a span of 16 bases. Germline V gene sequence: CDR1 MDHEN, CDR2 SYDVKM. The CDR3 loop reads CASKARRDLNEKLFF. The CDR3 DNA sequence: TGTGCCAGCAAGGCACGAAGAGATCTTAATGAAAAACTGTTTTTT.

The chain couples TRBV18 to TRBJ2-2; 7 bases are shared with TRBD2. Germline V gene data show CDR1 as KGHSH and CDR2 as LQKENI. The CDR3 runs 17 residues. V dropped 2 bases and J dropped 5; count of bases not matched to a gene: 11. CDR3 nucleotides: TGTGCCAGCTCACCAAGGTGGGAGGGCCCTCGAACCGGGGAGCTGTTTTTT. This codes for CASSPRWEGPRTGELFF. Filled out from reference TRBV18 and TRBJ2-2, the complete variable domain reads NAGVMQNPRHLVRRRGQEARLRCSPMKGHSHVYWYRQLPEEGLKFMVYLQKENIIDESGMPKERFSAEFPKEGPSILRIQQVVRGDSAAYFCASSPRWEGPRTGELFFGEGSRLTVL.

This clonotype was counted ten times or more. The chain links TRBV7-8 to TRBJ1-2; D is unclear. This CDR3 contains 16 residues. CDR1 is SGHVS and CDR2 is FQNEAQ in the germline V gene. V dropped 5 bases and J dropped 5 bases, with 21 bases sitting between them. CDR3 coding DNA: TGTGCCAGCAGCCCCGAGGTATTCGCGTCCACTTATGGCTACACCTTC. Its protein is CASSPEVFASTYGYTF.

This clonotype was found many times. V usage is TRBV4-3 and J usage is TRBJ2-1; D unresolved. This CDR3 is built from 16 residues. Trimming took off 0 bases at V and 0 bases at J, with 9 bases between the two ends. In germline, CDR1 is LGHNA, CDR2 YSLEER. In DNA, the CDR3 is TGCGCCAGCAGCCAAGAGGTCCAGAGCTCCTACAATGAGCAGTTCTTC. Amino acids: CASSQEVQSSYNEQFF.

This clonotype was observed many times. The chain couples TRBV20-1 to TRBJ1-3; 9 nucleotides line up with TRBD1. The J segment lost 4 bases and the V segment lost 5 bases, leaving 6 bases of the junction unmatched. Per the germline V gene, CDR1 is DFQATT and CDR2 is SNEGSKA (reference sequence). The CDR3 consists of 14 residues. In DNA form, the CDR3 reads TGCAGTGCTGGTACCGGGACAGGGGGAAACACCATATATTTT. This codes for CSAGTGTGGNTIYF.

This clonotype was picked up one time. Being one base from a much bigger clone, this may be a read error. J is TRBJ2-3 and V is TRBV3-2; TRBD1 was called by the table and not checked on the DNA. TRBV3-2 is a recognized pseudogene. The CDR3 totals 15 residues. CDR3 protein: CASSLTGVGADTQYF. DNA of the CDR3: TGTGCCAGCAGCCTAACAGGGGTGGGCGCAGATACGCAGTATTTT.

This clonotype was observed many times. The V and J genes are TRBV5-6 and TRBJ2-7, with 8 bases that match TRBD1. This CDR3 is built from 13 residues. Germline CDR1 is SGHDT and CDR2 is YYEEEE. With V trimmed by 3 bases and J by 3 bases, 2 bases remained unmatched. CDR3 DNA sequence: TGTGCCAGCAGCTGGACAGGGAACTACGAGCAGTACTTC. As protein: CASSWTGNYEQYF. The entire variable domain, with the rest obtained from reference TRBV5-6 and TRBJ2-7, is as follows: DAGVTQSPTHLIKTRGQQVTLRCSPKSGHDTVSWYQQALGQGPQFIFQYYEEEERQRGNFPDRFSGHQFPNYSSELNVNALLLGDSALYLCASSWTGNYEQYFGPGTRLTVT.

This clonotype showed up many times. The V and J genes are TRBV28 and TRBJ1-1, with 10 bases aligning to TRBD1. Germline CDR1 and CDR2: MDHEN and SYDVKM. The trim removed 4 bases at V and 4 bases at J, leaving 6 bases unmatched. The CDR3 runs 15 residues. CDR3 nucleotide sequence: TGTGCCAGCAGTTACCGACAGGGGGCTTTCACTGAAGCTTTCTTT. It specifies CASSYRQGAFTEAFF.

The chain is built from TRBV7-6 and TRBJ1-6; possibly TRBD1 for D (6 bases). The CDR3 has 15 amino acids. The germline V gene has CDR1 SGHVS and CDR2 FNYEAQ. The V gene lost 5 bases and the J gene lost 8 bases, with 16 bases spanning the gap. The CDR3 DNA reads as TGTGCCAGCAGCCGAACCTTCGGGGGCGATTCACCCCTCCACTTT. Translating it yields CASSRTFGGDSPLHF. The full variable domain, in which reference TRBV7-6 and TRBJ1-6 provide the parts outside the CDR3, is GAGVSQSPRYKVTKRGQDVALRCDPISGHVSLYWYRQALGQGPEFLTYFNYEAQQDKSGLPNDRFSAERPEGSISTLTIQRTEQRDSAMYRCASSRTFGGDSPLHFGNGTRLTVT.

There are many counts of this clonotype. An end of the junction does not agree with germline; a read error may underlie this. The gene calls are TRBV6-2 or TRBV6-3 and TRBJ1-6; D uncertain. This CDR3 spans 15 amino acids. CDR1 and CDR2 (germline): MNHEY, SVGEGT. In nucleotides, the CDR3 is TGCGCCAGCAGTGAGTACGAGTCCCCGAATTCACCCCTCCACTTT. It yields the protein CASSEYESPNSPLHF.

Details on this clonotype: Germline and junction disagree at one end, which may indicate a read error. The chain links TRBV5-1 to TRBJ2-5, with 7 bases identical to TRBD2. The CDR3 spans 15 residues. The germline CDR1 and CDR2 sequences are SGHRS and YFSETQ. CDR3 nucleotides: TGCGCCAGCGCCAGACTAGCCCGGTCCCAAGAGATCCAGTACTTC. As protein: CASARLARSQEIQYF.

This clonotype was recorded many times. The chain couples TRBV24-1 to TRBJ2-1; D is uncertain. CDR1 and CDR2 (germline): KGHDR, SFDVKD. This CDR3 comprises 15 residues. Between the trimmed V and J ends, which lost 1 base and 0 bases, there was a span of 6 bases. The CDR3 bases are TGTGCCACCAGTGATTTTGATAGCTCCTACAATGAGCAGTTCTTC. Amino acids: CATSDFDSSYNEQFF.

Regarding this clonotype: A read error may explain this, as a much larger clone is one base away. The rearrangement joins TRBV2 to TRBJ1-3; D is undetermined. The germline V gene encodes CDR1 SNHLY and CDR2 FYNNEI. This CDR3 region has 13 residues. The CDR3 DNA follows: TGTGCCAGCGGAGTGGGAGGACGAAACACCTTATATTTT. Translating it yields CASGVGGRNTLYF.

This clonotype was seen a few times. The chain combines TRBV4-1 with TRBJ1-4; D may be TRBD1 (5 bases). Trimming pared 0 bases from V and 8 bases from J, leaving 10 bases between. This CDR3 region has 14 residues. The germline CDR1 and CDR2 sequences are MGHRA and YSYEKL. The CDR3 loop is CASSQEGTREKLFF. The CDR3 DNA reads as TGCGCCAGCAGCCAAGAGGGGACTCGAGAAAAACTGTTTTTT.

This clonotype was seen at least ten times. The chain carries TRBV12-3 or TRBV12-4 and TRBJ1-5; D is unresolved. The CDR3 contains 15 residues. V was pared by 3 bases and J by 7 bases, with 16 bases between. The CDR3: CASSFRGSGVQPQHF. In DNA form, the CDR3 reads TGTGCCAGCAGTTTCAGAGGGTCTGGAGTGCAGCCCCAGCATTTT.

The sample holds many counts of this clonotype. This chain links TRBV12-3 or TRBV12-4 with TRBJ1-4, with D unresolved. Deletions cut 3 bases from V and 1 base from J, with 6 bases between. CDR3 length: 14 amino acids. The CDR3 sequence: CASSFSGTNEKLFF. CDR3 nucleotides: TGTGCCAGCAGTTTCTCGGGAACTAATGAAAAACTGTTTTTT.

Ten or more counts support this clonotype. Written as DNA, the CDR3 is TGTGCCAGCAGTATGGGACACCGGAACACTGAAGCTTTCTTT. The encoded protein is CASSMGHRNTEAFF. The chain recombines TRBV2 with TRBJ1-1, with D maybe TRBD1 (6 bases). CDR1 is SNHLY, CDR2 FYNNEI, per germline. The V and J ends lost 5 bases and 1 base respectively, with 11 bases between them. The CDR3 has 14 amino acids.

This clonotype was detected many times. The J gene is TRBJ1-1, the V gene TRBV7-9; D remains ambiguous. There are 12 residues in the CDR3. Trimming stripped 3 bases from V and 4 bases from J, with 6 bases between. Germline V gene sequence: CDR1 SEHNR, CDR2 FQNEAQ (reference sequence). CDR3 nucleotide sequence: TGTGCCAGCAGCTTCTCGGTCACTGAAGCTTTCTTT. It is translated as CASSFSVTEAFF.

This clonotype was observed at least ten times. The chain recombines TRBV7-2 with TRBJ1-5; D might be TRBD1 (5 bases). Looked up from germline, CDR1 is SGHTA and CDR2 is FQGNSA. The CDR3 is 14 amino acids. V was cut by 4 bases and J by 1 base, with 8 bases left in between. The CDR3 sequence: CASSSQGSNQPQHF. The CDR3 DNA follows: TGTGCCAGCAGCTCTCAGGGAAGCAATCAGCCCCAGCATTTT.

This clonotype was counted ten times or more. The CDR3 DNA reads as TGTGCCAGCAGTTACGCCGGGACAGGGTCCACTGAAGCTTTCTTT. This codes for CASSYAGTGSTEAFF. The chain couples TRBV6-2 or TRBV6-3 to TRBJ1-1; TRBD1 matches 9 bases. The germline V gene encodes CDR1 MNHEY and CDR2 SVGEGT. V lost 2 bases and J lost 4; bases outside the gene matches: 5. This CDR3 spans 15 amino acids.

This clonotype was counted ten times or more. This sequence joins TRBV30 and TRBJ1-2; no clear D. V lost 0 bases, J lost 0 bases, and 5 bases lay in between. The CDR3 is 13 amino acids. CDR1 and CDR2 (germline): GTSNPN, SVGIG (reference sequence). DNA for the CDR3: TGTGCCTGGAGTGTGTGGGCTAACTATGGCTACACCTTC. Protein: CAWSVWANYGYTF.

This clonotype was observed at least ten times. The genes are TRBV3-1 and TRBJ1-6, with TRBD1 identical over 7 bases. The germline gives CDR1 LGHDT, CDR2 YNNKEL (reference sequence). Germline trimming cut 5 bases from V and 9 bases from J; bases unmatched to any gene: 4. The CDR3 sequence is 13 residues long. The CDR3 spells CASSKQGSSPLHF. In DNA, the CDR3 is TGTGCCAGCAGCAAACAGGGGTCTTCACCCCTCCACTTT. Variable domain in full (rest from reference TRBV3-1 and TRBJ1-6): DTAVSQTPKYLVTQMGNDKSIKCEQNLGHDTMYWYKQDSKKFLKIMFSYNNKELIINETVPNRFSPKSPDKAHLNLHINSLELGDSAVYFCASSKQGSSPLHFGNGTRLTVT.

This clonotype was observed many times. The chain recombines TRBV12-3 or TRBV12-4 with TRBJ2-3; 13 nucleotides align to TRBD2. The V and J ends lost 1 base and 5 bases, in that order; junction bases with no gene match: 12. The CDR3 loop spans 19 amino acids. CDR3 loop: CASSLDAPTSGRARDTQYF. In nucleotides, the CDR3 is TGTGCCAGCAGTTTAGATGCCCCCACTAGCGGGAGGGCGAGAGATACGCAGTATTTT.

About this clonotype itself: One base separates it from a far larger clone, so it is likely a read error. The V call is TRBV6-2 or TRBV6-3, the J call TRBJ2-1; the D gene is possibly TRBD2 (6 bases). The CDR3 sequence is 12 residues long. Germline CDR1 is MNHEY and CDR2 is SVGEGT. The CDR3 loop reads CAGSEWRDEQFF. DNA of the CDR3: TGTGCCGGCAGTGAATGGAGGGATGAGCAGTTCTTC.